This note documents a single TCR beta chain sequence. Its specific antigen is unknown. Per-base qualities were not stored, and no clone one base away is much larger. The source of the sample is a study of technical replicates of blood from a handful of donors (dated 2017 in TCRdb). Library preparation employed the immunoSEQ multiplex PCR assay. TCRdb obtained this table from immuneACCESS and retained in-frame rearrangements with V and J assigned. These tables miss some clones; where compared with another copy, unresolved V genes account for less than half of the shortfall, and the remainder is unexplained. The sample contains 100,000 or so clones, approximately 94% of them found a single time. Of the sample, 0.24% falls within the top ten clones. A distance of 11 bases separates the germline ends of V and J, which lose 5 bases and 0 bases respectively. Measured from the cysteine to the phenylalanine, the CDR3 is 15 residues long. Only the CDR3 portion is preserved as DNA: 45 bases, with reading frame beginning at the first base. CDR1 and CDR2 were assigned from the germline V gene as MNHNS and SASEGT.

Material for sequencing was T cells isolated from PBMCs. The sequence was collected from a human donor in good health. The receptor chain draws on TRBV6-1 and TRBJ1-5; the D gene lacks a confident call. The CDR3 is CASSLGIYSNQPQHF. The DNA sequence is given as TGTGCCAGCAGTCTCGGGATCTATAGCAATCAGCCCCAGCATTTT.